The clone carrying this TCR beta chain was counted a single time. This entry belongs to a study of cytomegalovirus exposure and HLA in healthy donors. About the research overall: Out of 350 to 400 genotyped donors, about 84% belonged to the Caucasian-associated ancestry cluster.

Use of 60 Vbeta and 13 Jbeta primers characterized the PCR. Generated by immunoSEQ multiplex PCR, the TCRdb table keeps only in-frame clones and is missing some. Found here are about 160,000 clones, roughly 79% of them singletons; the top ten hold around 0.97%. Every donor was a healthy person donating bone marrow. Donors showed nominal health when sampled, although they likely had unrecorded immune exposures. J lost 6 bases, V lost 1 base, and 2 bases had no gene match. The CDR3 consists of 13 residues. In germline, CDR1 is SGHRS, CDR2 YFSETQ. The chain has TRBV5-1 and TRBJ2-3; TRBD1 matches 7 bases. Sequencing was carried out using PBMCs. The receptor comes from a woman aged 45-60 years in good health and CMV-seropositive. In nucleotides, the CDR3 is TGCGCCAGCAGCTTGACAGGGGATGATACGCAGTATTTT. Encoded protein: CASSLTGDDTQYF.